The clone carrying this T cell receptor beta chain is termed medium-sized. Its antigen is unidentified. This CDR3 comprises 13 residues. The germline CDR1 and CDR2 sequences are SGHRS and YFSETQ. Trimming cost V 0 bases and J 4 bases, with 7 bases left between them. The data derive from a study of spatial heterogeneity in lung cancer. Study results and caveats: Counts of expanded alpha and beta TCRs within tumors tracked the tumor nonsynonymous mutation count.

MiXCR was run by TCRdb on the 5' RACE reads, yielding one entry per CDR3 protein. The repertoire consists of 5,000 to 6,000 distinct CDR3 sequences, with around an eighth occurring once and the leading ten covering roughly 15%. Time point defined: sample taken at primary tumor resection. The sequences come from lung tumor tissue, collected at surgery. The clonotype originates from a female donor with early-stage non-small cell lung cancer. The chain recombines TRBV5-1 with TRBJ2-5; unclear D gene. The CDR3 loop reads CASSLGSTETQYF. CDR3 nucleotide sequence: TGCGCCAGCAGCTTGGGGAGTACAGAGACCCAGTACTTC. Variable domain in full (rest from reference TRBV5-1 and TRBJ2-5): KAGVTQTPRYLIKTRGQQVTLSCSPISGHRSVSWYQQTPGQGLQFLFEYFSETQRNKGNFPGRFSGRQFSNSRSEMNVSTLELGDSALYLCASSLGSTETQYFGPGTRLLVL.